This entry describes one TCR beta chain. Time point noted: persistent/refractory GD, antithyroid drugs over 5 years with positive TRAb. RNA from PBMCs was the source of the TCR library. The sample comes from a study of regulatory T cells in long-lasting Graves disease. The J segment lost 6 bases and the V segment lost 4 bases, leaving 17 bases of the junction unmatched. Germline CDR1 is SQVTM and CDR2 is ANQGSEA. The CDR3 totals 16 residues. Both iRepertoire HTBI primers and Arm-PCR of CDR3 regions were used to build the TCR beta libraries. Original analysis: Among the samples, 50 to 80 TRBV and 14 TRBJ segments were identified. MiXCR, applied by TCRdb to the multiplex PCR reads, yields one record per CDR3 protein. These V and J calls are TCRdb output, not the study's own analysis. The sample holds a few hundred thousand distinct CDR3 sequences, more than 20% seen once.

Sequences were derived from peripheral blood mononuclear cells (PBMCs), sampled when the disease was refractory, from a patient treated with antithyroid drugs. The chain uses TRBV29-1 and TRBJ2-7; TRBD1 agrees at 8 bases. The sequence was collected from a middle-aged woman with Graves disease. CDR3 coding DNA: TGCAGCGTTGCGCGACAGGGGACCTCCGTTGTGCGCGAGCAGTACTTC. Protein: CSVARQGTSVVREQYF.